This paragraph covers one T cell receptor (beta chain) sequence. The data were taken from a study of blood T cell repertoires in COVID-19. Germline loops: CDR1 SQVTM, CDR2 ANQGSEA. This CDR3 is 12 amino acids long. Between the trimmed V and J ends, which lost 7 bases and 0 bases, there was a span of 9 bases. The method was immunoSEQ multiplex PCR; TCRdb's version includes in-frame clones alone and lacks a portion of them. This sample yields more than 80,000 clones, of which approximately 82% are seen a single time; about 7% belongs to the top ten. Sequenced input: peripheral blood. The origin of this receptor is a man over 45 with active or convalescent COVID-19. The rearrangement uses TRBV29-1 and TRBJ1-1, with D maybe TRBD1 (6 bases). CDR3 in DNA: TGCAGCGCCGGACAGATGAACACTGAAGCTTTCTTT. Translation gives CSAGQMNTEAFF.